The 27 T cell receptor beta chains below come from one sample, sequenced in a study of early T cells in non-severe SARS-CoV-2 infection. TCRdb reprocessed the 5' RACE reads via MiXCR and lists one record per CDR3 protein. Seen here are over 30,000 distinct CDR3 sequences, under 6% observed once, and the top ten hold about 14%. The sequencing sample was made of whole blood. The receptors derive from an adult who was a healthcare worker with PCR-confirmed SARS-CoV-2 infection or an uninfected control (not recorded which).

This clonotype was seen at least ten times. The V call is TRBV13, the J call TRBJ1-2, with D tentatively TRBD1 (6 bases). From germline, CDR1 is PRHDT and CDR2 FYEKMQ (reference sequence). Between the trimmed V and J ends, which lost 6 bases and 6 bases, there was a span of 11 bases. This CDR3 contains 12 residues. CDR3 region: CASRNPGDGYTF. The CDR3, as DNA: TGTGCCAGCAGAAATCCAGGGGATGGCTACACCTTC. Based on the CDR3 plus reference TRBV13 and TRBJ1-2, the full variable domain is AAGVIQSPRHLIKEKRETATLKCYPIPRHDTVYWYQQGPGQDPQFLISFYEKMQSDKGSIPDRFSAQQFSDYHSELNMSSLELGDSALYFCASRNPGDGYTFGSGTRLTVV.

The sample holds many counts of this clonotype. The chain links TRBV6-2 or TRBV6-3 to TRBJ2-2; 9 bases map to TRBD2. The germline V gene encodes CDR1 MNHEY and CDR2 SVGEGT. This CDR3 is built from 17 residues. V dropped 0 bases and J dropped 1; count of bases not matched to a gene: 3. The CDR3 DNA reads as TGTGCCAGCAGTTACTCGTTGACTAGCGGGAACACCGGGGAGCTGTTTTTT. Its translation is CASSYSLTSGNTGELFF.

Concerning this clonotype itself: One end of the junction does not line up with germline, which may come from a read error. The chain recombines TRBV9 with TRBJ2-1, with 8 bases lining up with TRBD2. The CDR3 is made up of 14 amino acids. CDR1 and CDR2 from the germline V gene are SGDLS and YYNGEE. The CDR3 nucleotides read TGTGCCAGCAGCGTAGCAACGGACGGGGGGGCATTGGTCTTC. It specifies CASSVATDGGALVF.

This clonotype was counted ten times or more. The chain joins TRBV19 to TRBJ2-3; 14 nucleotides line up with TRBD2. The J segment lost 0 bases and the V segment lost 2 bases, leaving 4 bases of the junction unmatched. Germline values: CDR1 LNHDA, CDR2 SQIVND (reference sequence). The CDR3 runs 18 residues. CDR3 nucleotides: TGTGCCAGTAGTATACGGGGACTAGCGGGGGCCAGCACAGATACGCAGTATTTT. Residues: CASSIRGLAGASTDTQYF.

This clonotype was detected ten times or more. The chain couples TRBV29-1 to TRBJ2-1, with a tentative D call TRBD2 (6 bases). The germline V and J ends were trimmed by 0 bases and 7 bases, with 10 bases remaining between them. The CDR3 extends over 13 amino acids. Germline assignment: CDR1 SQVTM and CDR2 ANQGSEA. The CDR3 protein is CSVEDGGENEQFF. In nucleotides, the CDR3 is TGCAGCGTTGAAGATGGAGGGGAAAATGAGCAGTTCTTC.

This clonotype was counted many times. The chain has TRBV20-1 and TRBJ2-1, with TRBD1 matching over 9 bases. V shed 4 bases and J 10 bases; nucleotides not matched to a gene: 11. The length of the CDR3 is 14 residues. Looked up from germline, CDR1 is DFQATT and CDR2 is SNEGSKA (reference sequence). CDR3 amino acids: CSAIVPGQGTEQFF. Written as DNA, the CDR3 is TGCAGTGCTATAGTCCCGGGACAGGGTACAGAGCAGTTCTTC.

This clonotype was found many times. In DNA, the CDR3 is TGTGCCAGCAGCCCAGGTGTGGTAGCGAACACCGGGGAGCTGTTTTTT. Its translation is CASSPGVVANTGELFF. The chain recombines TRBV7-3 with TRBJ2-2, with D uncertain. The CDR3 has 16 amino acids. CDR1 is SGHTA, CDR2 FQGTGA, per germline. V gave up 5 bases and J gave up 0 bases, with 13 bases separating them.

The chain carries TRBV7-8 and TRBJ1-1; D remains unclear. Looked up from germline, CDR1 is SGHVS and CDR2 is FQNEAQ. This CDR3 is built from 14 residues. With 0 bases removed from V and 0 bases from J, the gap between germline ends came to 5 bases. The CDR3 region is CASSLAGLNTEAFF. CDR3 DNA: TGTGCCAGCAGCTTAGCCGGTTTGAACACTGAAGCTTTCTTT.

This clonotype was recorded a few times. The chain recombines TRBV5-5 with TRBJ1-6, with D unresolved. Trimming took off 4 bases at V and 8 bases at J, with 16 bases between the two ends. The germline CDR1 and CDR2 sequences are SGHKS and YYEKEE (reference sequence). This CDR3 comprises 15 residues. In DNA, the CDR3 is TGTGCCAGCAGCCGGACCCACGAGGGTCATTCACCCCTCCACTTT. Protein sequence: CASSRTHEGHSPLHF.

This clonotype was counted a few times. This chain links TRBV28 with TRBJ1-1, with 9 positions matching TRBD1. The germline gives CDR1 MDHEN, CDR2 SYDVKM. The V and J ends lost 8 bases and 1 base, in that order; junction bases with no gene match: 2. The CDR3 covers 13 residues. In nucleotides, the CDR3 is TGTGCCAGCTGGGGACAGGGGAACACTGAAGCTTTCTTT. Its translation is CASWGQGNTEAFF.

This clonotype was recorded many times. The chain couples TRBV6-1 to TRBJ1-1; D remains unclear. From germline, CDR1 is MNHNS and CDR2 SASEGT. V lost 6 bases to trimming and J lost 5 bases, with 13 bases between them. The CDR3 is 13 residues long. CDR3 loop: CASRGLSGTEAFF. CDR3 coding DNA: TGTGCCAGCAGGGGGTTGTCCGGGACTGAAGCTTTCTTT.

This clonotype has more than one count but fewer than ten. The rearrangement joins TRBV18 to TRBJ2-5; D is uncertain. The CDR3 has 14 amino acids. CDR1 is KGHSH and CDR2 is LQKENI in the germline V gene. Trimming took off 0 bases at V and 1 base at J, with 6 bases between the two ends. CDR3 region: CASSPPDGQETQYF. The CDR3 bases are TGTGCCAGCTCACCACCGGACGGCCAAGAGACCCAGTACTTC.

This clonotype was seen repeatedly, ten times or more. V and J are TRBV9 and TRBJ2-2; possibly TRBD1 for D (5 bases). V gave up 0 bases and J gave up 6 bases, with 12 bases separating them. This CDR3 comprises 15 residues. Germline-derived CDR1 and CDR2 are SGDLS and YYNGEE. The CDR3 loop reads CASSVVSDSAGELFF. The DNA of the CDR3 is TGTGCCAGCAGCGTAGTATCAGACAGCGCCGGGGAGCTGTTTTTT.

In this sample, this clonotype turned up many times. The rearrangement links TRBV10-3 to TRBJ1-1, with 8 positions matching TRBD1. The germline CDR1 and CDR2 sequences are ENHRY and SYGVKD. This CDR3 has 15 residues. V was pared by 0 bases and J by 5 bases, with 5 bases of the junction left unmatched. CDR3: CAISESQGARTEAFF. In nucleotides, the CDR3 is TGTGCCATCAGTGAGTCGCAGGGGGCGCGTACTGAAGCTTTCTTT.

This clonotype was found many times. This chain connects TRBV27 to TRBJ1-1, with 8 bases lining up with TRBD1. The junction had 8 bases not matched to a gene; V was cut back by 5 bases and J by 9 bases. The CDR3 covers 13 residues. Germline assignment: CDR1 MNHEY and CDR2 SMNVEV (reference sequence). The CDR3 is CASSPNRGGKAFF. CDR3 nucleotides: TGTGCCAGCAGTCCGAACAGGGGGGGGAAAGCTTTCTTT.

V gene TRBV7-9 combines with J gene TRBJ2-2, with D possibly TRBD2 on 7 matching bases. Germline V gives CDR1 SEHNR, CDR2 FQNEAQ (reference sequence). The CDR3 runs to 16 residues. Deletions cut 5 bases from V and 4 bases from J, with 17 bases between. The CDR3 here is CASSPPRGGTTGELFF. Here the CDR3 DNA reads TGTGCCAGCAGCCCCCCGAGGGGGGGAACCACCGGGGAGCTGTTTTTT.

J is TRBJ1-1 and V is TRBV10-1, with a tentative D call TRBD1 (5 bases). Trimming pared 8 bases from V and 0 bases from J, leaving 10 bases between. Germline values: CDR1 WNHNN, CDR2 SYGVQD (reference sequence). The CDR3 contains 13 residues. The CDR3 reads CASQQVLNTEAFF. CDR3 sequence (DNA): TGCGCCAGCCAACAGGTTCTGAACACTGAAGCTTTCTTT.

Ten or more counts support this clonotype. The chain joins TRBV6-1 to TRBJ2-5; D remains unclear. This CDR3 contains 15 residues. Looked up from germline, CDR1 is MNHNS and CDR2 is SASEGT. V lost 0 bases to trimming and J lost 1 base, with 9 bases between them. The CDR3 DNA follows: TGTGCCAGCAGTGAAGCGCAAGGCAGCCAAGAGACCCAGTACTTC. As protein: CASSEAQGSQETQYF.

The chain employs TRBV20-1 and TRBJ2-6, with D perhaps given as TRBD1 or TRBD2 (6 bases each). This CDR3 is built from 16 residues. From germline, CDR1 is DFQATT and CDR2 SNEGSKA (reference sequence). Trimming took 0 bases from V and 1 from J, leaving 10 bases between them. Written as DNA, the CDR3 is TGCAGTGCTAGAGATCGGGGGCCTTCTGGGGCCAACGTCCTGACTTTC. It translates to CSARDRGPSGANVLTF.

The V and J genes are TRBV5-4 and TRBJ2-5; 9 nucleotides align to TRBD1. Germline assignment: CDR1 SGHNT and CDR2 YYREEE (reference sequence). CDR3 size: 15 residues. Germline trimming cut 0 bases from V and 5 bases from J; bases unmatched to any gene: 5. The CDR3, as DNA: TGTGCCAGCAGCTTGGGGACAGGGGCACGGGAGACCCAGTACTTC. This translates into CASSLGTGARETQYF.

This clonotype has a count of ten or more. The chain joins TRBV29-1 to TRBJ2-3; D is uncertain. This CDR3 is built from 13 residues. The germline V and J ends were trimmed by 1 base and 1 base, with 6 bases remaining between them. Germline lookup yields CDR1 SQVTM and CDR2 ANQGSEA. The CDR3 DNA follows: TGCAGCGTTGAAGTGGTCGGCACAGATACGCAGTATTTT. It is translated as CSVEVVGTDTQYF.

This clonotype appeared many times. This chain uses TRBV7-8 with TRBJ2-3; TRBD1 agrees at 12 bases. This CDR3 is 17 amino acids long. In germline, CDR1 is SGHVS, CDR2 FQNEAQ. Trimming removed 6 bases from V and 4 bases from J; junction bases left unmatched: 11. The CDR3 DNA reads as TGTGCCAGCAGACGTCGACCGGGACAGGGGGCAGCAGATACGCAGTATTTT. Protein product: CASRRRPGQGAADTQYF.

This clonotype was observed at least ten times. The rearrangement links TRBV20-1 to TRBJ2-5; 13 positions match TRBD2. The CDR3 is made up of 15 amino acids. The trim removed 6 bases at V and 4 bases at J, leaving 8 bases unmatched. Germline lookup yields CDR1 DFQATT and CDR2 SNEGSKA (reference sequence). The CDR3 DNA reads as TGCAGTGCCAAGACTAGCGGGGGGCAGGGAGAGACCCAGTACTTC. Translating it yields CSAKTSGGQGETQYF.

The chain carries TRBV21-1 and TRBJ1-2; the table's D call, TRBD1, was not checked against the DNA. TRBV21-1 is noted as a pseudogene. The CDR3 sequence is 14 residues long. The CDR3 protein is CASGNGGGNYGYTF. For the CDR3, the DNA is TGTGCCAGCGGCAATGGGGGCGGAAACTATGGCTACACCTTC.

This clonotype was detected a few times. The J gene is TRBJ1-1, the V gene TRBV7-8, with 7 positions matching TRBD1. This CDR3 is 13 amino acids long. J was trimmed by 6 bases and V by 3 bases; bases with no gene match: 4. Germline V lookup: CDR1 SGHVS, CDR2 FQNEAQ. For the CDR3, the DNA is TGTGCCAGCAGCTTGGACAGGACCGCTGAAGCTTTCTTT. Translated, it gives CASSLDRTAEAFF. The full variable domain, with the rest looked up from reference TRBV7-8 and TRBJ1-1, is GAGVSQSPRYKVAKRGQDVALRCDPISGHVSLFWYQQALGQGPEFLTYFQNEAQLDKSGLPSDRFFAERPEGSVSTLKIQRTQQEDSAVYLCASSLDRTAEAFFGQGTRLTVV.

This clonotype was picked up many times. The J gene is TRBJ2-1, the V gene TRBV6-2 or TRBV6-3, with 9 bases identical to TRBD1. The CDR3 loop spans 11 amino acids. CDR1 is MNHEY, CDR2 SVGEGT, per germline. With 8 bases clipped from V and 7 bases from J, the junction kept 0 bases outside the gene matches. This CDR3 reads CASGQGNEQFF. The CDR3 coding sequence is TGTGCCAGCGGACAGGGGAATGAGCAGTTCTTC.

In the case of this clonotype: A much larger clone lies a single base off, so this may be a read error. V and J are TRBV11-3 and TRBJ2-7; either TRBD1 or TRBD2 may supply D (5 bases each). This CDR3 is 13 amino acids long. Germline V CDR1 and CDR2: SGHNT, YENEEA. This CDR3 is CASSMTGTYGQYF. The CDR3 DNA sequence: TGTGCCAGCAGCATGACCGGGACCTACGGGCAGTACTTC.